What follows describes a single TCR beta chain. Its antigen is still unknown. This specimen belongs to a study of identical twins. Notes on the study in general: There were fewer insertions in abundant cord blood beta clonotypes, but memory repertoires showed no such pattern.

The CDR3 consists of 13 residues. Trimming removed 5 bases from V and 0 bases from J, with 11 bases in between. Germline V lookup: CDR1 DFQATT, CDR2 SNEGSKA (reference sequence). TCRdb recomputed calls from the 5' RACE reads with MiXCR, one row per CDR3 protein. The table shows about 490,000 distinct CDR3 sequences, with about 16% occurring only once. Another study also made use of these data, one on yellow fever vaccine responses in identical twins.

This clonotype originated in a woman between 18 and 29 years old in good health. This sequence joins TRBV20-1 and TRBJ2-7, with TRBD1 as a possible D gene (6 bases). The sample consisted of CD4+ T cells sorted from blood. This chain's CDR3 is CSALGDNSYEQYF. DNA of the CDR3: TGCAGTGCTCTGGGGGACAACTCCTACGAGCAGTACTTC.